The 26 T cell receptor beta chains in this list originate from one sample, sequenced in a study of shared clonotypes between healthy human individuals (dated by TCRdb to about 2020). Library preparation employed the immunoSEQ multiplex PCR assay. TCRdb obtained this table from immuneACCESS and retained in-frame rearrangements with V and J assigned. These tables miss some clones; where compared with another copy, unresolved V genes account for less than half of the shortfall, and the remainder is unexplained. In this sample the table shows about 2 million clones, 95% of which occur a single time. Of the sample, 0.13% falls within the top ten clones. The sample taken for sequencing was naive CD4+ T cells sorted from blood. This specimen's cell subset or site label, per the study, means: CD45RA+ positively selected. The receptors here all came from a man between 18 and 29 years old in good health.

The chain is built from TRBV9 and TRBJ2-3; 10 bases are a match to TRBD2. Unmatched junction bases numbered 8, after V lost 0 bases and J lost 1 base. The CDR3 is 18 amino acids. From germline, CDR1 is SGDLS and CDR2 YYNGEE. CDR3 protein: CASSVGPAGGPGTDTQYF. The CDR3 region has the DNA TGTGCCAGCAGCGTAGGCCCAGCGGGAGGGCCAGGCACAGATACGCAGTATTTT.

This rearrangement joins TRBV28 to TRBJ1-2, with 7 positions matching TRBD1. Germline V lookup: CDR1 MDHEN, CDR2 SYDVKM. V shed 7 bases and J 2 bases; nucleotides not matched to a gene: 7. This CDR3 comprises 14 residues. The CDR3 bases are TGTGCCAGCACTTGGGGACAGCCGAACTATGGCTACACCTTC. The encoded protein is CASTWGQPNYGYTF.

This chain links TRBV2 with TRBJ1-1; no clear D gene. V was pared by 7 bases and J by 0 bases, with 9 bases between. Germline CDR1 is SNHLY and CDR2 is FYNNEI. The CDR3 totals 13 residues. The CDR3 DNA follows: TGTGCCAGCACCCCCGACATGAACACTGAAGCTTTCTTT. It is translated as CASTPDMNTEAFF.

The V call is TRBV10-3, the J call TRBJ1-2; D is undetermined. Germline values: CDR1 ENHRY, CDR2 SYGVKD. The CDR3 runs 13 residues. Between the trimmed V and J ends, which lost 0 bases and 4 bases, there was a span of 6 bases. DNA for the CDR3: TGTGCCATCAGTGAGTCCCCTGGCTATGGCTACACCTTC. It translates to CAISESPGYGYTF.

This clone has only one observation. CDR3 coding DNA: TGTGCCAGAAGCTTGTCGCAGGGTCGAGCGCCCCAGCATTTT. Translating it yields CARSLSQGRAPQHF. J is TRBJ1-5 and V is TRBV5-3, with TRBD1 as a possible D gene (5 bases). TRBV5-3 falls under the ORF class, with uncertain function. V was shortened by 1 base and J by 9 bases, with 14 bases between the two germline ends. The CDR3 is 14 residues long.

The chain links TRBV6-5 to TRBJ2-6, with D perhaps TRBD1 (6 bases). The CDR3 has 15 amino acids. CDR1 and CDR2 from the germline V gene are MNHEY and SVGAGI. CDR3 sequence (DNA): TGTGCTAGTAGGGGGACAAACTCTGGGGCCAACGTCCTGACTTTC. Its translation: CASRGTNSGANVLTF.

The rearrangement joins TRBV30 to TRBJ1-2; maybe TRBD1 (6 bases). Germline assignment: CDR1 GTSNPN and CDR2 SVGIG (reference sequence). The length of the CDR3 is 12 residues. V lost 1 base and J 4 bases, leaving 7 bases between the germline ends. CDR3: CAWSGTAYGYTF. The CDR3, as DNA: TGTGCCTGGAGTGGGACAGCCTATGGCTACACCTTC.

The CDR3 loop reads CASSVEGASDTQYF. The CDR3 DNA follows: TGTGCCAGCAGCGTAGAAGGGGCCTCAGATACGCAGTATTTT. The chain uses TRBV9 and TRBJ2-3; a possible D gene is TRBD1 (5 bases). Germline lookup yields CDR1 SGDLS and CDR2 YYNGEE. Trimming cost V 0 bases and J 4 bases, with 9 bases left between them. The CDR3 runs to 14 residues.

The gene calls are TRBV7-2 and TRBJ1-4; tentatively, D is TRBD1 (5 bases). In germline, CDR1 is SGHTA, CDR2 FQGNSA. V gave up 4 bases and J gave up 8 bases, with 17 bases separating them. The CDR3 covers 15 residues. CDR3 nucleotides: TGTGCCAGCAGCTCCTCAGGGCGAGGGGAGGAAAAACTGTTTTTT. Protein sequence: CASSSSGRGEEKLFF.

Details on this clone: At the DNA level, this CDR3 is encoded by other sequences in the same sample as well. The chain uses TRBV7-9 and TRBJ2-1; tentatively, D is TRBD1 (5 bases). This CDR3 contains 13 residues. V was cut by 1 base and J by 6 bases, with 7 bases left in between. Germline CDR1 is SEHNR and CDR2 is FQNEAQ (reference sequence). CDR3 residues: CASSLGQGNEQFF. CDR3 nucleotide sequence: TGTGCCAGCAGCTTAGGGCAGGGCAATGAGCAGTTCTTC.

The chain joins TRBV6-6 to TRBJ2-1, with TRBD1 matching over 11 bases. V lost 2 bases, J lost 8 bases, and 5 bases stayed unmatched. CDR3 length: 15 amino acids. CDR1 and CDR2 from the germline V gene are MNHNY and SVGAGI (reference sequence). For the CDR3, the DNA is TGTGCCAGCAGTTACCCCGGACAGGGGGCCCATGAGCAGTTCTTC. It specifies CASSYPGQGAHEQFF.

This rearrangement joins TRBV25-1 to TRBJ2-1, with D perhaps matching TRBD1 (5 bases). The germline V gene encodes CDR1 MGHDK and CDR2 SYGVNS. The V and J ends lost 4 bases and 7 bases respectively, with 20 bases between them. The CDR3 totals 16 residues. The CDR3 loop is CASSVSWQGSLNEQFF. In DNA, the CDR3 is TGTGCCAGCAGTGTAAGTTGGCAGGGATCCCTAAATGAGCAGTTCTTC.

A note on this clone: Germline and junction disagree at one end, which may indicate a read error. This chain connects TRBV29-1 to TRBJ2-3; the D gene is possibly TRBD1 (5 bases). Per the germline V gene, CDR1 is SQVTM and CDR2 is ANQGSEA. The CDR3 contains 8 residues. This chain's CDR3 is CSVDAGFF. The CDR3 DNA is TGCAGCGTCGATGCAGGGTTCTTT.

Concerning this clone itself: The sample holds other DNA sequences that translate to the same CDR3. The chain carries TRBV6-5 and TRBJ2-7; TRBD1 or TRBD2 may be the D gene (6 bases each). The CDR3 has 12 residues. V was cut by 6 bases and J by 2 bases, with 8 bases left in between. In germline, CDR1 is MNHEY, CDR2 SVGAGI. The CDR3 protein is CASSRGPYEQYF. DNA for the CDR3: TGTGCCAGCAGCCGGGGGCCCTACGAGCAGTACTTC.

The chain uses TRBV30 and TRBJ2-3, with D perhaps assigned TRBD1 or TRBD2 (6 bases each). The CDR3 consists of 14 residues. Germline loops: CDR1 GTSNPN, CDR2 SVGIG (reference sequence). The CDR3 sequence is CARGGAGGTDTQYF. The CDR3 DNA reads as TGTGCGCGGGGCGGTGCAGGGGGCACAGATACGCAGTATTTT.

V usage is TRBV10-3 and J usage is TRBJ2-2; no definite D call. The germline gives CDR1 ENHRY, CDR2 SYGVKD. With 6 bases removed from V and 2 bases from J, the gap between germline ends came to 10 bases. This CDR3 is built from 14 residues. The CDR3 DNA reads as TGTGCCATCAGCGGACGAATCAACACCGGGGAGCTGTTTTTT. Protein sequence: CAISGRINTGELFF.

The chain carries TRBV6-6 and TRBJ1-5; tentative D call: TRBD1 (6 bases). The CDR3 is 14 residues long. Trimming left V 5 bases short and J 2 bases short, with 10 bases between. Germline V lookup: CDR1 MNHNY, CDR2 SVGAGI (reference sequence). CDR3 loop: CASSKGGGNQPQHF. CDR3 in DNA: TGTGCCAGCAGTAAAGGGGGAGGCAATCAGCCCCAGCATTTT.

With respect to this clone: The same CDR3 is also encoded by other DNA sequences in this sample. The chain is built from TRBV5-4 and TRBJ1-1; D is uncertain. The germline CDR1 and CDR2 sequences are SGHNT and YYREEE (reference sequence). Trimming shortened V by 0 bases and J by 3 bases, and 6 bases separated the two germline ends. This CDR3 is 13 amino acids long. CDR3 loop: CASSLAGDTEAFF. The CDR3 DNA sequence: TGTGCCAGCAGCTTGGCCGGGGACACTGAAGCTTTCTTT.

The chain recombines TRBV30 with TRBJ1-2; TRBD1 matches at 7 bases. CDR3 size: 14 residues. The V gene's germline CDR1 is GTSNPN and CDR2 SVGIG (reference sequence). The ends lost 4 bases at V and 7 bases at J; junction bases unmatched: 12. The CDR3 DNA sequence: TGTGCCTGGATTCGCGACAGGGCGGAGGGTGGCTACACCTTC. This gives the protein CAWIRDRAEGGYTF. Drawing the rest from reference TRBV30 and TRBJ1-2, the complete variable domain is SQTIHQWPATLVQPVGSPLSLECTVEGTSNPNLYWYRQAAGRGLQLLFYSVGIGQISSEVPQNLSASRPQDRQFILSSKKLLLSDSGFYLCAWIRDRAEGGYTFGSGTRLTVV.

On this clone itself: A much larger clone is a single base away; this may be a read error. The chain links TRBV7-9 to TRBJ2-7; D might be TRBD1 or TRBD2, each matching 5 bases. The V and J ends lost 5 bases and 2 bases respectively, with 13 bases between them. The CDR3 extends over 14 amino acids. The germline V gene has CDR1 SEHNR and CDR2 FQNEAQ (reference sequence). CDR3 sequence: CASSKRDGAYEQYF. In nucleotides, the CDR3 is TGTGCCAGCAGCAAACGGGACGGAGCCTACGAGCAGTACTTC.

This sequence joins TRBV11-2 and TRBJ1-1; D is perhaps TRBD1 (6 bases). In germline, CDR1 is SGHAT, CDR2 FQNNGV. V was cut by 5 bases and J by 1 base, with 11 bases left in between. The CDR3 covers 14 residues. The CDR3 here is CASSNRESNTEAFF. The CDR3 region has the DNA TGTGCCAGCAGCAACAGGGAGTCGAACACTGAAGCTTTCTTT.

This chain joins TRBV7-2 and TRBJ1-2; 7 bases agree with TRBD1. From germline, CDR1 is SGHTA and CDR2 FQGNSA. V lost 3 bases, J lost 0 bases, and 4 bases stayed unmatched. CDR3 length: 15 amino acids. The CDR3 DNA reads as TGTGCCAGCAGCTTCTCCGGGACAGCTAACTATGGCTACACCTTC. This gives the protein CASSFSGTANYGYTF. Complete variable domain (other parts from reference TRBV7-2 and TRBJ1-2): GAGVSQSPSNKVTEKGKDVELRCDPISGHTALYWYRQSLGQGLEFLIYFQGNSAPDKSGLPSDRFSAERTGGSVSTLTIQRTQQEDSAVYLCASSFSGTANYGYTFGSGTRLTVV.

The chain joins TRBV30 to TRBJ2-2; 7 bases are shared with TRBD2. V shed 2 bases and J 0 bases; nucleotides not matched to a gene: 3. Germline-derived CDR1 and CDR2 are GTSNPN and SVGIG (reference sequence). CDR3 size: 15 residues. In DNA form, the CDR3 reads TGTGCCTGGAGTACCGCGGGAGCGAACACCGGGGAGCTGTTTTTT. This translates into CAWSTAGANTGELFF.

J is TRBJ2-1 and V is TRBV6-1, with D maybe TRBD1 (5 bases). The CDR3 is 15 amino acids. CDR1 and CDR2 from the germline V gene are MNHNS and SASEGT. V lost 10 bases and J 0 bases, leaving 16 bases between the germline ends. This CDR3 reads CAILKGLSSYNEQFF. The CDR3 coding sequence is TGTGCCATACTGAAGGGGTTGAGCTCCTACAATGAGCAGTTCTTC.

The chain is built from TRBV30 and TRBJ1-4, with D tentatively TRBD1 (6 bases). V was cut by 3 bases and J by 8 bases, with 13 bases left in between. The CDR3 runs 13 residues. In germline, CDR1 is GTSNPN, CDR2 SVGIG (reference sequence). CDR3 amino acids: CAWRKGGSEKLFF. CDR3 DNA: TGTGCCTGGAGGAAAGGGGGGAGCGAAAAACTGTTTTTT.

This chain links TRBV30 with TRBJ2-2; possibly TRBD1 for D (5 bases). V lost 4 bases and J lost 5, with 17 bases in between. CDR3 size: 15 residues. CDR1 is GTSNPN, CDR2 SVGIG, per germline (reference sequence). The CDR3 reads CAWTSIREVTGELFF. DNA of the CDR3: TGTGCCTGGACCTCCATCAGGGAAGTTACCGGGGAGCTGTTTTTT.